A single sample gave rise to the 3 T cell receptor beta chains below, sequenced in a study of T-cell memory formation after mild COVID-19. One entry per CDR3 protein, called by TCRdb with MiXCR from the 5' RACE reads. This sample has around 300,000 distinct CDR3 sequences, with 12% to 15% found just once. Sequencing was performed on PBMCs or a T cell subset sorted from them (not recorded which). The source is a man younger than 35 who had mild COVID-19 (a few samples of this study predate the infection). Cell type and time point are not known.

V is TRBV7-2 and J is TRBJ2-1, with D uncertain. The CDR3 has 12 residues. Germline values: CDR1 SGHTA, CDR2 FQGNSA. Trimming removed 1 base at V and 12 bases at J, with 10 bases between. The CDR3 sequence: CASSLGLLSQFF. CDR3 in DNA: TGTGCCAGCAGCTTAGGACTCCTGTCGCAGTTCTTC.

This clonotype was counted only a few times. The chain is built from TRBV3-1 and TRBJ2-1; possible D gene TRBD2, 5 bases. This CDR3 has 13 amino acids. The germline V gene has CDR1 LGHDT and CDR2 YNNKEL (reference sequence). V was pared by 2 bases and J by 5 bases, with 7 bases between. CDR3 amino acids: CASSQLRDNEQFF. The CDR3 bases are TGTGCCAGCAGCCAACTGAGGGACAATGAGCAGTTCTTC.

Many counts were recorded for this clonotype. The gene calls are TRBV20-1 and TRBJ2-3; 13 nucleotides line up with TRBD2. V shed 6 bases, J shed 3 bases, and the junction held 12 bases outside the gene matches. CDR1 is DFQATT, CDR2 SNEGSKA, per germline (reference sequence). The CDR3 extends over 17 amino acids. The CDR3 DNA reads TGCAGTGCGACGACTAGCGGGGGGCCCCTTGTTACAGATACGCAGTATTTT. This translates into CSATTSGGPLVTDTQYF.